This TCR beta chain was captured in a study of T cell clusters in autoimmune cytopenias. Study summary: The median distinct TRB clonotype count was about 2,000 per sample, from a median around 52,000 reads.

TRB rearrangements were amplified by touch-down multiplex PCR with mixed TRB-A/B primers. Following a re-call of the multiplex PCR reads, TCRdb has one entry per CDR3 protein and lacks DNA. The table counts roughly 7,000 distinct CDR3 sequences; 18% lies in the top ten. Per the germline V gene, CDR1 is MNHEY and CDR2 is SMNVEV (reference sequence). This CDR3 comprises 14 residues. Study findings and constraints: TRB repertoire shifts in secondary cytopenia and chronic lymphocytic leukemia mostly reflected lymphoma, not autoimmunity.

About this clonotype: Its antigen is not known.

TRB amplification used approximately 250 ng of peripheral blood genomic DNA. The data also belong to a second study, concerning T cell repertoires in aging, cancer and after chemotherapy. As that report states: In healthy donors, age-related TCR diversity loss mainly reflected lost richness.

The rearrangement links TRBV27 to TRBJ2-2. The source material was peripheral blood. This TCR came from a human donor in good health. The CDR3 protein is CASSRRFYDGELFF.